Listed below are T cell receptor beta chains from one sample, sequenced in a study of response to subunit inactivated influenza vaccine. Via MiXCR, TCRdb re-called the RT-PCR reads, giving one row per CDR3 protein. The sample records roughly 700,000 distinct CDR3 sequences, 15% to 17% being singletons. The material sequenced was PBMCs from blood, taken about 11 days after vaccination. All receptors derive from a man in his fifties who received an inactivated influenza vaccine. CDR3s include the opening cysteine and the closing phenylalanine or tryptophan. Each record gives: D gene, clone size, V gene, J gene, CDR3 DNA, CDR3 protein. A D gene is named only where the DNA matches it firmly. The size entry is marked missing in some rows and otherwise reads once, few, many or a size class.

>NA|few|TRBV4-1|TRBJ1-4
TGCGCCAGCAGCCAAGGGGTGGTTGAAAAACTGTTTTTT
CASSQGVVEKLFF
>NA|NA|TRBV6-2/TRBV6-3|TRBJ2-2
TGTGCCAGCAGTTACGGGCCGTTCTCCGTGGTAGGGGAGCTGTTTTTT
CASSYGPFSVVGELFF
>TRBD2|NA|TRBV20-1|TRBJ2-3
TGCAGTGCTAGACGTAGCGGGCTCACAGATACGCAGTATTTT
CSARRSGLTDTQYF
>NA|NA|TRBV6-2/TRBV6-3|TRBJ1-1
TGTGCCAGCAGGGATTGGGCGGCTGCGGGCACTGAAGCTTTCTTT
CASRDWAAAGTEAFF
>NA|NA|TRBV2|TRBJ2-7
TGTGCCAGCAGTGAACCTCAGGACCGCTCCTACGAGCAGTACTTC
CASSEPQDRSYEQYF
>TRBD1|few|TRBV7-9|TRBJ2-7
TGTGCCAGCAGCCGAAGGGGGGACAGGGCGTACGAGCAGTACTTC
CASSRRGDRAYEQYF
>NA|few|TRBV11-1|TRBJ2-6
TGTGCCAGCAGCCCGGGCCAGGGGGGTAACTCTGGGGCCAACGTCCTGACTTTC
CASSPGQGGNSGANVLTF
>NA|NA|TRBV7-2|TRBJ1-2
TGTGCCAGCAGCGGATTTCGTGGGGGCGCTAACTATGGCTACACCTTC
CASSGFRGGANYGYTF
>TRBD1|NA|TRBV5-1|TRBJ2-1
TGCGCCAGCAGCGTATTAGGGACAGGGGGCAATGAGCAGTTCTTC
CASSVLGTGGNEQFF
>NA|few|TRBV5-1|TRBJ2-5
TGCGCCAGCAGCTTGGGAATGGGTCGCGGGGAGACCCAGTACTTC
CASSLGMGRGETQYF
>NA|few|TRBV5-1|TRBJ2-7
TGCGCCAGCAGCTTGACTGCGGGTAACTCCTACGAGCAGTACTTC
CASSLTAGNSYEQYF
>TRBD1|NA|TRBV5-1|TRBJ2-7
TGCGCCAGCAGCTCCGGGACAGGCGGTGGTGAGCAGTACTTC
CASSSGTGGGEQYF
>NA|few|TRBV7-9|TRBJ2-1
TGTGCCAGCAGCCTCATCGGGGGAGGCGTATCCTACAATGAGCAGTTCTTC
CASSLIGGGVSYNEQFF
>TRBD2|few|TRBV6-5|TRBJ2-3
TGTGCCAGCAGTTCACGAATCTCCGCGGGGGGGAACACAGATACGCAGTATTTT
CASSSRISAGGNTDTQYF
>NA|few|TRBV27|TRBJ2-7
TGTGCCAGCAGAAGACTCCTCGCCAACTACGAGCAGTACTTC
CASRRLLANYEQYF
>NA|few|TRBV7-9|TRBJ2-2
TGTGCCAGCAGCTTACGTCGTACCGGGGAGCTGTTTTTT
CASSLRRTGELFF
>NA|NA|TRBV30|TRBJ2-4
TGTGCCTGGAGTCAAAGGGACATTCAGTACTTC
CAWSQRDIQYF
>TRBD1|NA|TRBV12-3/TRBV12-4|TRBJ2-7
TGTGCCAGCAGTTTTATAGGGGGCCGGTCCGAGCAGTACTTC
CASSFIGGRSEQYF
>NA|few|TRBV7-2|TRBJ1-5
TGTGCCAGCAGCATTACAGGGTATAGCAATCAGCCCCAGCATTTT
CASSITGYSNQPQHF
>NA|few|TRBV5-6|TRBJ2-4
TGTGCCAGCAGCTTCTGGGGGTCAGCCAAAAACATTCAGTACTTC
CASSFWGSAKNIQYF
>NA|NA|TRBV4-3|TRBJ1-6
TGCGCCAGCAGCCAAGAGCTGGGTGGTAATTCACCCCTCCACTTT
CASSQELGGNSPLHF
>NA|NA|TRBV28|TRBJ2-7
TGTGCCAGCAGCTCGCTACCTTCTCACTACGAGCAGTACTTC
CASSSLPSHYEQYF
>NA|few|TRBV20-1|TRBJ2-1
TGCAGTGCTACCAGATACCGTAGGCAGGGCGCAATACGGACCAATGAGCAGTTCTTC
CSATRYRRQGAIRTNEQFF
>NA|NA|TRBV9|TRBJ1-1
TGTGCCAGCAGCGTGGGGGGCTACACTGAAGCTTTCTTT
CASSVGGYTEAFF
>TRBD1|NA|TRBV5-4|TRBJ1-2
TGTGCCAGCAGCCGAGGGACAGGGGGCTTGTTCGGCTACACCTTC
CASSRGTGGLFGYTF
>NA|NA|TRBV7-9|TRBJ2-3
TGTGCCAGCAGCTTTCAGACGACTAGCACAGATACGCAGTATTTT
CASSFQTTSTDTQYF
>TRBD1|once|TRBV6-5|TRBJ1-2
TGTGCCAGCAGTTACTTCCGGACAGGGAACTATGGCTACACCTTC
CASSYFRTGNYGYTF
>NA|many|TRBV12-3/TRBV12-4|TRBJ1-1
TGTGCCAGCAGTTTTGGGGGGCAGGACACTGAAGCTTTCTTT
CASSFGGQDTEAFF
>NA|many|TRBV6-2/TRBV6-3|TRBJ2-2
TGTGCCAGCAGCACTAGTCACACCGGGGAGCTGTTTTTT
CASSTSHTGELFF
>TRBD1|NA|TRBV24-1|TRBJ1-2
TGTGCCACCAGTGATTCTGCCGGGACAGCTTATGGCTACACCTTC
CATSDSAGTAYGYTF
>NA|NA|TRBV6-2/TRBV6-3|TRBJ2-2
TGTGCCAGCAGCCGCACGGGTTGGCCGGGCACCGGGGAGCTGTTTTTT
CASSRTGWPGTGELFF
>NA|few|TRBV6-5|TRBJ1-4
TGTGCCAGCAGTTACTCGGACACCTCAAATGAAAAACTGTTTTTT
CASSYSDTSNEKLFF
>NA|few|TRBV5-5|TRBJ1-4
TGTGCCAGCAGCTTGGTATCCCAACCTAATGAAAAACTGTTTTTT
CASSLVSQPNEKLFF
>NA|NA|TRBV19|TRBJ1-1
TGTGCCAGTAGTATAGCCGGGAAGGGTAACACTGAAGCTTTCTTT
CASSIAGKGNTEAFF
>NA|NA|TRBV11-2|TRBJ1-1
TGTGCCAGCAGACACTCCGGACGGGCTAACACTGAAGCTTTCTTT
CASRHSGRANTEAFF
>TRBD1|NA|TRBV7-9|TRBJ2-7
TGTGCCAGCAGCTTAGGGGACAGGGTAGCCTACGAGCAGTACTTC
CASSLGDRVAYEQYF
>TRBD1|few|TRBV7-8|TRBJ2-7
TGTGCCAGCAGCTCGGACAGGGGGCTTTCCTACGAGCAGTACTTC
CASSSDRGLSYEQYF
>NA|many|TRBV20-1|TRBJ1-1
TGCAGTGCTAAATTGGTTATGAACACTGAAGCTTTCTTT
CSAKLVMNTEAFF
>NA|many|TRBV9|TRBJ2-1
TGTGCCAGCAGCCCTTGGGCTAGCGAAGGCAATGAGCAGTTCTTC
CASSPWASEGNEQFF
>TRBD1|NA|TRBV7-9|TRBJ1-2
TGTGCCAGCAGCCTCAGTGGACAGGGCCTTCATGGCTACACCTTC
CASSLSGQGLHGYTF
>NA|NA|TRBV29-1|TRBJ2-7
TGCAGCGTTGAAGATTCGGGCTACGAGCAGTACTTC
CSVEDSGYEQYF
>NA|few|TRBV4-3|TRBJ2-4
TGCGCCAGCAGCCAAGAAGGGACATCTCAAAACATTCAGTACTTC
CASSQEGTSQNIQYF
>NA|NA|TRBV2|TRBJ2-1
TGTGCCAGCAGTGCAAACTCGGTAGCCTACAATGAGCAGTTCTTC
CASSANSVAYNEQFF
>NA|NA|TRBV5-4|TRBJ1-1
TGTGCCAGCAGCTTCAACAGGGAGGCCACTGAAGCTTTCTTT
CASSFNREATEAFF
>NA|NA|TRBV4-3|TRBJ2-7
TGCGCCAGCAGCCAAGATCGGTTTTCGGGGGAACGGTACTTC
CASSQDRFSGERYF
>TRBD1|NA|TRBV28|TRBJ2-7
TGTGCCAGCAGTCAGTGGACAGGGACCCACGAGCAGTACTTC
CASSQWTGTHEQYF
>NA|NA|TRBV9|TRBJ2-5
TGTGCCAGCAGCGTTACAGATAAGGGAGAGACCCAGTACTTC
CASSVTDKGETQYF
>NA|NA|TRBV20-1|TRBJ2-1
TGCAGTGCTCCCCGGCCAGCGGACAATGAGCAGTTCTTC
CSAPRPADNEQFF
>NA|NA|TRBV5-6|TRBJ2-7
TGTGCCAGCACTCGGGCAGCGTCCTACGAGCAGTACTTC
CASTRAASYEQYF
>TRBD1|many|TRBV20-1|TRBJ2-2
TGCAGTGCTGGCCTACAGGGGATTCAAACCGGGGAGCTGTTTTTT
CSAGLQGIQTGELFF
>TRBD2|NA|TRBV12-3/TRBV12-4|TRBJ2-5
TGTGCCAGCAGACTTTGGGAGTATGGACTAGAAGAGACCCAGTACTTC
CASRLWEYGLEETQYF
>NA|NA|TRBV18|TRBJ2-5
TGTGCCAGCTCACCGTCGCGACAGGCCGGCAAAGAGACCCAGTACTTC
CASSPSRQAGKETQYF
>NA|few|TRBV4-3|TRBJ2-1
TGCGCCAGCAGCCAAGATTTGTCAGCGAGCTCCTACAATGAGCAGTTCTTC
CASSQDLSASSYNEQFF
>TRBD2|few|TRBV3-1|TRBJ2-1
TGTGCCAGCAGTGCGGGGGGGACGTACAATGAGCAGTTCTTC
CASSAGGTYNEQFF
>NA|NA|TRBV30|TRBJ1-2
TGTGCCTGGTCCCCTTCCCCCGGCTACACCTTC
CAWSPSPGYTF